This TCR beta chain came from a study of beta chain features in type 1 diabetes. Looking at the study overall: Age, gender and cell yields were similar between patients and healthy donors. Study results and limitations: Overrepresentation of cells with high TCR expression could result from cDNA sequencing.

This clone occurred a few times. As yet, its antigen is unknown. The sequenced template was cDNA made from the entire isolated RNA. The method was immunoSEQ multiplex PCR; TCRdb's version includes in-frame clones alone and lacks a portion of them. The repertoire consists of around 310,000 clones, with 11% occurring once and the leading ten covering around 0.015%. Germline trimming cut 3 bases from V and 5 bases from J; bases unmatched to any gene: 3. This CDR3 comprises 15 residues. From germline, CDR1 is SNHLY and CDR2 FYNNEI. The chain couples TRBV2 to TRBJ1-5; TRBD1 matches at 11 bases. The receptor's source is a woman in her 30s in good health. Input material: naive CD4+ T cells from blood. The DNA of the CDR3 is TGTGCCAGCAGTGACCGGACAGGGGGCCATCAGCCCCAGCATTTT. Protein sequence: CASSDRTGGHQPQHF.